This T cell receptor (beta chain) was observed in a study of shared clonotypes between healthy human individuals. CDR1 is KGHSH, CDR2 LQKENI, per germline. The junction had 19 bases not matched to a gene; V was cut back by 3 bases and J by 8 bases. The CDR3 spans 18 residues. On this clone itself: Its antigen remains unidentified.

Generated by immunoSEQ multiplex PCR, the TCRdb table keeps only in-frame clones and is missing some. The repertoire holds about 990,000 clones, with around 78% as singletons. Overall study results and limits: Shared across a few donors were around 5% of the naive CD4 clonotypes.

The CD4+ fraction was divided into a CD45RA+ naive subset and a CD45RA-negative memory subset. This receptor was taken from a man between 18 and 29 years old in good health. Some clones in this sample may be carry-over from other donors' samples. The chain carries TRBV18 and TRBJ1-1; TRBD1 matches 9 bases. Source material: memory CD4+ T cells from PBMCs. As for subset: CD45RA-negative fraction. For the CDR3, the DNA is TGTGCCAGCTCACCGCTAGGACAGGGGCCCAGGGGGGGAGTGGAAGCTTTCTTT. It yields the protein CASSPLGQGPRGGVEAFF. Drawing the rest from reference TRBV18 and TRBJ1-1, the complete variable domain is NAGVMQNPRHLVRRRGQEARLRCSPMKGHSHVYWYRQLPEEGLKFMVYLQKENIIDESGMPKERFSAEFPKEGPSILRIQQVVRGDSAAYFCASSPLGQGPRGGVEAFFGQGTRLTVV.